The 8 T cell receptor beta chains reported below all come from one sample, sequenced in a study of cytomegalovirus exposure and HLA in healthy donors. Some clones are missing from TCRdb's copy, which holds only in-frame ones; the method was immunoSEQ multiplex PCR. Of 260,000 or so clones in the sample, 85% to 90% were seen once. The source material was PBMCs. The receptors come from a woman aged 18-30 years in good health and CMV-seronegative.

V is TRBV2 and J is TRBJ2-7, with 7 bases fitting TRBD1. This CDR3 spans 15 amino acids. CDR1 and CDR2 from the germline V gene are SNHLY and FYNNEI. Trimming cost V 7 bases and J 4 bases; bases outside gene matches: 13. CDR3 bases: TGTGCCAGCACCACAACTGGGACAGCATTTTACGAGCAGTACTTC. Protein sequence: CASTTTGTAFYEQYF. The whole variable domain, filled in from reference TRBV2 and TRBJ2-7, reads EPEVTQTPSHQVTQMGQEVILRCVPISNHLYFYWYRQILGQKVEFLVSFYNNEISEKSEIFDDQFSVERPDGSNFTLKIRSTKLEDSAMYFCASTTTGTAFYEQYFGPGTRLTVT.

CDR3 coding DNA: TGTGCCAGCAGTTCGCCAGGGATTTTCGGTCAGCCCCAGCATTTT. Its translation: CASSSPGIFGQPQHF. The chain links TRBV28 to TRBJ1-5, with TRBD1 as a possible D gene (5 bases). The CDR3 loop spans 15 amino acids. CDR1 MDHEN and CDR2 SYDVKM come from the germline V gene. The V end lost 4 bases, the J end lost 6 bases, and 16 bases lay between the germline ends. Complete variable domain (other parts from reference TRBV28 and TRBJ1-5): DVKVTQSSRYLVKRTGEKVFLECVQDMDHENMFWYRQDPGLGLRLIYFSYDVKMKEKGDIPEGYSVSREKKERFSLILESASTNQTSMYLCASSSPGIFGQPQHFGDGTRLSIL.

The gene calls are TRBV14 and TRBJ2-1; a weak D match, TRBD2 (5 bases). V was trimmed by 0 bases and J by 12 bases, leaving 12 bases between them. This CDR3 comprises 13 residues. CDR1 SGHDN and CDR2 FVKESK come from the germline V gene. The chain's CDR3 is CASSQEIGRGQFF. The CDR3 DNA follows: TGTGCCAGCAGCCAAGAAATTGGCCGGGGGCAGTTCTTC.

As to this clone: The junction departs from germline at one end; a sequencing error may be responsible. The CDR3 nucleotides are TGTGCTAGTGGTTTGGAACCGGGACAGGGCTTCTTC. It is translated as CASGLEPGQGFF. This chain connects TRBV12-5 to TRBJ2-7; 9 bases are a match to TRBD1. Germline V gives CDR1 LGHNT, CDR2 FRNRAP. This CDR3 spans 12 amino acids.

This clone was seen once. This sequence joins TRBV18 and TRBJ1-1; 9 nucleotides align to TRBD1. Trimming cost V 2 bases and J 6 bases; bases outside gene matches: 13. CDR1 is KGHSH and CDR2 is LQKENI in the germline V gene. The CDR3 spans 17 residues. Here the CDR3 reads CASSPRTDRGRVAEAFF. CDR3 in DNA: TGTGCCAGCTCACCAAGAACGGACAGGGGAAGGGTTGCTGAAGCTTTCTTT.

The rearrangement uses TRBV13 and TRBJ2-7; TRBD2 agrees at 7 bases. This CDR3 has 14 amino acids. With 5 bases clipped from V and 5 bases from J, the junction kept 9 bases outside the gene matches. Germline V lookup: CDR1 PRHDT, CDR2 FYEKMQ (reference sequence). The CDR3 sequence is CASSRGTTLDEQYF. The CDR3 coding sequence is TGTGCCAGCAGCCGCGGGACTACCCTCGACGAGCAGTACTTC.

This clone has only a few counts. The V gene is TRBV13, the J gene TRBJ2-4, with TRBD2 as a possible D gene (5 bases). Between the trimmed V and J ends, which lost 4 bases and 0 bases, there was a span of 19 bases. CDR3 length equals 18 residues. Germline V gene lookup returns CDR1 PRHDT and CDR2 FYEKMQ (reference sequence). This chain's CDR3 is CASSSRAPVALAKNIQYF. The CDR3 DNA follows: TGTGCCAGCAGCTCGAGGGCCCCAGTGGCCCTAGCCAAAAACATTCAGTACTTC. The full variable domain, with the rest looked up from reference TRBV13 and TRBJ2-4, is AAGVIQSPRHLIKEKRETATLKCYPIPRHDTVYWYQQGPGQDPQFLISFYEKMQSDKGSIPDRFSAQQFSDYHSELNMSSLELGDSALYFCASSSRAPVALAKNIQYFGAGTRLSVL.

The rearrangement uses TRBV6-5 and TRBJ2-5, with D possibly matching TRBD2 (5 bases). Germline CDR1 reads MNHEY; CDR2 reads SVGAGI. V lost 8 bases and J lost 7, with 14 bases in between. This CDR3 contains 12 residues. Here the CDR3 reads CASRGPEWTQYF. CDR3 nucleotide sequence: TGTGCCAGCCGGGGTCCCGAGTGGACCCAGTACTTC.